This TCR beta chain came from a study of molecular identifiers for immune sequencing clone quantification. Looking at the study overall: Replicate runs used RNA from roughly 20,000 or 100,000 naive CD8 cells, which was split five ways into aliquots, and four of those aliquots were then sequenced. Whole-study findings and limits: Researchers reportedly could pick up spiked Jurkat TCR RNA from one cell mixed into about 970,000 naive cells.

Notes on this clonotype: What it binds is unknown.

The CDR3 sequence is 16 residues long. V dropped 7 bases and J dropped 1 base, with 17 bases sitting between them. The germline V gene encodes CDR1 SNHLY and CDR2 FYNNEI. Sorting defined naive CD8 T cells as CD8+CD4-CCR7+CD45RA+. In TCRdb, the PCR reads were re-called with MiXCR into one record per CDR3 protein. The table has about half a million distinct CDR3 sequences, roughly 23% seen once. This sequence was found in a human donor in good health. Some libraries in this study had Jurkat cell RNA spiked in. The chain couples TRBV2 to TRBJ2-1; D is unresolved. The source material was naive CD8+ T cells from blood, with Jurkat cell RNA spiked in. Noted subset: FACS-sorted CD8+CD4-CCR7+CD45RA+ naive T cells. The CDR3 nucleotides read TGTGCCAGCACCCAATCCCAAGATAGGTCCTACAATGAGCAGTTCTTC. It encodes CASTQSQDRSYNEQFF. Full variable domain (outside the CDR3, taken from reference TRBV2 and TRBJ2-1): EPEVTQTPSHQVTQMGQEVILRCVPISNHLYFYWYRQILGQKVEFLVSFYNNEISEKSEIFDDQFSVERPDGSNFTLKIRSTKLEDSAMYFCASTQSQDRSYNEQFFGPGTRLTVL.